Shown below are 13 T cell receptor beta chains from a single sample sequenced in a study of hypomethylating agent response in myelodysplastic syndrome. Clones were read by immunoSEQ multiplex PCR, and TCRdb kept only the in-frame ones, dropping some. The table includes thousands of clones, 87% detected once. The sample in question was bone marrow, obtained before or after starting hypomethylating agent treatment for myelodysplastic syndrome (not recorded which). All receptors come from a human donor with myelodysplastic syndrome.

The chain uses TRBV6-5 and TRBJ2-5; 7 bases map to TRBD1. The ends lost 5 bases at V and 2 bases at J; junction bases unmatched: 8. Looked up from germline, CDR1 is MNHEY and CDR2 is SVGAGI. The CDR3 covers 15 residues. CDR3 bases: TGTGCCAGCAGTAGGTCTGGGGGACAGCAAGAGACCCAGTACTTC. Its protein is CASSRSGGQQETQYF.

The count of this clone is one. The chain uses TRBV5-6 and TRBJ1-2, with TRBD1 matching over 9 bases. With V trimmed by 0 bases and J by 5 bases, 2 bases remained unmatched. The CDR3 runs to 14 residues. The germline CDR1 and CDR2 sequences are SGHDT and YYEEEE. The CDR3 nucleotides are TGTGCCAGCAGCTTGGTTGGACAGGGGTATGGCTACACCTTC. Protein: CASSLVGQGYGYTF.

The V and J genes are TRBV2 and TRBJ2-2; D is undetermined. Germline V gives CDR1 SNHLY, CDR2 FYNNEI. This CDR3 region has 14 residues. The ends were cut back, 2 bases at V and 4 bases at J, with 8 bases in the middle. CDR3 in amino acids: CASSEQWSTGELFF. The CDR3 DNA is TGTGCCAGCAGTGAACAATGGAGCACCGGGGAGCTGTTTTTT. Drawing the rest from reference TRBV2 and TRBJ2-2, the complete variable domain is EPEVTQTPSHQVTQMGQEVILRCVPISNHLYFYWYRQILGQKVEFLVSFYNNEISEKSEIFDDQFSVERPDGSNFTLKIRSTKLEDSAMYFCASSEQWSTGELFFGEGSRLTVL.

This chain uses TRBV11-2 with TRBJ1-1; D remains ambiguous. The V end was cut by 3 bases, the J end by 2 bases, with 13 bases between. CDR3 length equals 15 residues. The V gene's germline CDR1 is SGHAT and CDR2 FQNNGV. CDR3 residues: CASSFFGGPNTEAFF. The CDR3 DNA is TGTGCCAGCAGCTTTTTCGGCGGACCTAACACTGAAGCTTTCTTT.

The chain has TRBV5-1 and TRBJ2-5; weak D call: TRBD2 (5 bases). The germline CDR1 and CDR2 sequences are SGHRS and YFSETQ. The CDR3 is made up of 16 amino acids. V was cut by 2 bases and J by 1 base, with 15 bases left in between. Here the CDR3 DNA reads TGCGCCAGCAGCTTTGATCCCGGGATTCCCCAAGAGACCCAGTACTTC. It yields the protein CASSFDPGIPQETQYF.

The table lists this clone with a count of one. V usage is TRBV6-5 and J usage is TRBJ2-7; no clear D gene. Trimming cost V 5 bases and J 2 bases, with 10 bases left between them. This CDR3 is built from 13 residues. Germline CDR1 MNHEY, CDR2 SVGAGI. In nucleotides, the CDR3 is TGTGCCAGCAGTCGCGCCGCTGCCTACGAGCAGTACTTC. This sequence encodes CASSRAAAYEQYF.

This chain connects TRBV7-2 to TRBJ1-4; possibly TRBD1 for D (5 bases). Germline loops: CDR1 SGHTA, CDR2 FQGNSA. The V end lost 1 base, the J end lost 8 bases, and 14 bases lay between the germline ends. The CDR3 consists of 15 residues. This CDR3 reads CASSLVGVVGEKLFF. CDR3 DNA: TGTGCCAGCAGCTTAGTGGGGGTGGTAGGAGAAAAACTGTTTTTT.

The V and J genes are TRBV6-1 and TRBJ1-1, with 9 bases that match TRBD1. This CDR3 is 14 amino acids long. Germline V gene sequence: CDR1 MNHNS, CDR2 SASEGT. V was clipped by 7 bases and J by 7 bases; unmatched bases: 10. In DNA form, the CDR3 reads TGTGCCAGCAACAGCCGGGACAGGGTCCGTGAAGCTTTCTTT. Translation: CASNSRDRVREAFF.

The CDR3 DNA reads TGTGCCAGCAGCGTAGGAGGGATGGGGGGGGGCGGAGAGACCCAGTACTTC. Protein sequence: CASSVGGMGGGGETQYF. This sequence joins TRBV9 and TRBJ2-5; TRBD2 might be the D (7 bases). The V end was cut by 0 bases, the J end by 4 bases, with 19 bases between. The CDR3 has 17 residues. Germline CDR1 and CDR2: SGDLS and YYNGEE.

This chain connects TRBV14 to TRBJ2-3; D is unclear. Germline V gene lookup returns CDR1 SGHDN and CDR2 FVKESK. CDR3 length equals 14 residues. V was pared by 3 bases and J by 2 bases, with 9 bases between. DNA for the CDR3: TGTGCCAGCAGCCACAGCAGGCACACAGATACGCAGTATTTT. Protein: CASSHSRHTDTQYF. The whole variable domain, filled in from reference TRBV14 and TRBJ2-3, reads EAGVTQFPSHSVIEKGQTVTLRCDPISGHDNLYWYRRVMGKEIKFLLHFVKESKQDESGMPNNRFLAERTGGTYSTLKVQPAELEDSGVYFCASSHSRHTDTQYFGPGTRLTVL.

This clone has just a few counts. The CDR3 protein is CASRSTGWGEAFF. Here the CDR3 DNA reads TGTGCCAGCAGATCAACAGGGTGGGGTGAAGCTTTCTTT. The gene calls are TRBV6-1 and TRBJ1-1; the D gene is possibly TRBD1 (6 bases). Trimming left V 6 bases short and J 7 bases short, with 15 bases between. The germline CDR1 and CDR2 sequences are MNHNS and SASEGT. This CDR3 spans 13 amino acids.

The gene calls are TRBV6-1 and TRBJ2-5; TRBD2 agrees at 7 bases. The J segment lost 3 bases and the V segment lost 6 bases, leaving 7 bases of the junction unmatched. Germline CDR1 and CDR2: MNHNS and SASEGT. The CDR3 contains 14 residues. This chain's CDR3 is CASSDMGGEETQYF. CDR3 sequence (DNA): TGTGCCAGCAGCGACATGGGGGGGGAAGAGACCCAGTACTTC.

V usage is TRBV18 and J usage is TRBJ1-1; no clear D. The germline V and J ends were trimmed by 5 bases and 7 bases, with 14 bases remaining between them. This CDR3 spans 13 amino acids. Germline assignment: CDR1 KGHSH and CDR2 LQKENI. In DNA, the CDR3 is TGTGCCAGCTCATCGTCAGAGATGAGTGAAGCTTTCTTT. Encoded protein: CASSSSEMSEAFF.